The 20 T cell receptor beta chains below come from one sample, sequenced in a study of circulating CD8 cells and anti-PD-1 response in melanoma. Sorting of live CD3+CD8+TCRalphabeta+ cells by PD-1 and/or TIGIT gave four subsets. TCR libraries were prepared from about 16 ng of total RNA with the QIAseq Immune Repertoire TCR panel. TCRdb reprocessed the reads with MiXCR, giving one entry per CDR3 protein. The sample lists approximately 1,100 distinct CDR3 sequences, 7.3% occurring once. The sequences come from CD8+ T cells from PBMCs, collected at baseline or after one month of anti-PD-1 therapy (not recorded which). These receptors were taken from a human donor with melanoma.

This clonotype was detected only a few times. This chain links TRBV28 with TRBJ2-3; D gene unclear. There are 13 residues in the CDR3. The germline V and J ends were trimmed by 6 bases and 8 bases, with 15 bases remaining between them. Germline lookup yields CDR1 MDHEN and CDR2 SYDVKM. In nucleotides, the CDR3 is TGTGCCAGCAGAAGTTCAAGGGTCGGTACGCAGTATTTT. Amino acids: CASRSSRVGTQYF.

This rearrangement joins TRBV11-3 to TRBJ2-1; 12 bases fit TRBD2. The CDR3 extends over 16 amino acids. The germline V gene encodes CDR1 SGHNT and CDR2 YENEEA. Germline trimming cut 1 base from V and 7 bases from J; bases unmatched to any gene: 5. The CDR3 coding sequence is TGTGCCAGCAGCTTAGGGGGACTAGCGGGTAGGAATGAGCAGTTCTTC. Amino acid sequence: CASSLGGLAGRNEQFF.

By share, this clonotype ranks as medium-sized. The chain recombines TRBV2 with TRBJ1-2; D may be TRBD1 (5 bases). The CDR3 is 16 amino acids. V was clipped by 6 bases and J by 0 bases, with 17 bases between them. Germline V gives CDR1 SNHLY, CDR2 FYNNEI. The CDR3 coding sequence is TGTGCCAGCAGACTCTCAGCGACAGTAACTAACTATGGCTACACCTTC. Its protein product is CASRLSATVTNYGYTF. Looking up the rest from reference TRBV2 and TRBJ1-2 gives the full variable domain: EPEVTQTPSHQVTQMGQEVILRCVPISNHLYFYWYRQILGQKVEFLVSFYNNEISEKSEIFDDQFSVERPDGSNFTLKIRSTKLEDSAMYFCASRLSATVTNYGYTFGSGTRLTVV.

This clonotype is medium-sized. The germline gene is not matched at one end of the junction; a read error may be the cause. Here the CDR3 DNA reads TGTGCCAGCAGTGATCCCGACAGGGTGAAGATCTTC. This sequence encodes CASSDPDRVKIF. This chain links TRBV25-1 with TRBJ2-1; TRBD1 matches 7 bases. CDR3 length: 12 amino acids. The germline gives CDR1 MGHDK, CDR2 SYGVNS.

This clonotype is categorized as large. The chain couples TRBV28 to TRBJ2-3, with no clear D. CDR3 length: 12 amino acids. The V end was cut by 2 bases, the J end by 7 bases, with 7 bases between. Germline V gene lookup returns CDR1 MDHEN and CDR2 SYDVKM. CDR3 sequence (DNA): TGTGCCAGCAGTTTAGGGGAAAATACGCAGTATTTT. It codes for CASSLGENTQYF.

This clonotype rates as medium-sized. The chain is built from TRBV7-3 and TRBJ2-6, with D possibly called TRBD1 or TRBD2 (5 bases each). The ends were cut back, 4 bases at V and 2 bases at J, with 15 bases in the middle. The CDR3 loop spans 17 amino acids. Germline V gives CDR1 SGHTA, CDR2 FQGTGA. The CDR3, as DNA: TGTGCCAGCAGCTCCCCCCAGGGAGTCACTGGGGCCAACGTCCTGACTTTC. This translates into CASSSPQGVTGANVLTF.

A remark on this clonotype: With a far larger clone one base away, a read error is the likely cause. V usage is TRBV28 and J usage is TRBJ2-1, with 13 bases aligning to TRBD2. V dropped 5 bases and J dropped 9; count of bases not matched to a gene: 10. The CDR3 runs to 16 residues. From germline, CDR1 is MDHEN and CDR2 SYDVKM. CDR3 protein: CASSDTGTSGIAEQFF. The CDR3 DNA follows: TGTGCCAGCAGTGATACAGGGACTAGCGGGATCGCTGAGCAGTTCTTC.

Within the sample, this clonotype is medium-sized (0.01 to 0.1%). The chain joins TRBV3-1 to TRBJ2-1; 11 bases fit TRBD2. Per the germline V gene, CDR1 is LGHDT and CDR2 is YNNKEL (reference sequence). Trimming cost V 6 bases and J 4 bases; bases outside gene matches: 8. The CDR3 length is 16 residues. The CDR3 sequence: CASSPATSGAYNEQFF. The CDR3 nucleotides are TGTGCCAGCAGTCCTGCGACTAGCGGGGCTTACAATGAGCAGTTCTTC.

This clonotype ranks as medium-sized (0.01 to 0.1%). This chain links TRBV27 with TRBJ2-3; tentative D call: TRBD1 (6 bases). Germline-derived CDR1 and CDR2 are MNHEY and SMNVEV (reference sequence). Trimming shortened V by 5 bases and J by 3 bases, and 12 bases separated the two germline ends. The CDR3 runs 14 residues. The CDR3 DNA reads TGTGCCAGCAGTGAGGGACATATGACAGATACGCAGTATTTT. Amino acids: CASSEGHMTDTQYF.

Notes on this clonotype: A much larger clone differs from this one at a single base, so this may be a read error. The gene calls are TRBV6-5 and TRBJ2-1; tentatively, D is TRBD2 (5 bases). Germline V gene data show CDR1 as MNHEY and CDR2 as SVGAGI. The CDR3 covers 12 residues. With 6 bases removed from V and 12 bases from J, the gap between germline ends came to 15 bases. CDR3 amino acids: CASSRGRDGQFF. CDR3 DNA sequence: TGTGCCAGCAGCCGTGGACGGGATGGGCAGTTCTTC.

By sample fraction, this clonotype is medium-sized. The chain joins TRBV7-9 to TRBJ2-1; TRBD2 agrees at 7 bases. The trim removed 5 bases at V and 1 base at J, leaving 8 bases unmatched. The CDR3 is made up of 16 amino acids. CDR1 SEHNR and CDR2 FQNEAQ come from the germline V gene (reference sequence). Here the CDR3 reads CASSGGSGISYNEQFF. DNA for the CDR3: TGTGCCAGCAGCGGTGGGAGCGGGATTTCCTACAATGAGCAGTTCTTC.

By sample share, this clonotype is medium-sized. The CDR3 nucleotides are TGTGCCAGCAGTTTTCAGGGAGGCAATCAGCCCCAGCATTTT. Its translation: CASSFQGGNQPQHF. This chain links TRBV27 with TRBJ1-5, with D possibly TRBD1 on 5 matching bases. V shed 3 bases and J shed 2 bases, with 8 bases lying between them. Germline V gene sequence: CDR1 MNHEY, CDR2 SMNVEV (reference sequence). CDR3 length equals 14 residues.

Of note for this clonotype: This may be a read error, as it is one base from a much larger clone. No conserved phenylalanine or tryptophan ends this CDR3, so it is likely a read error. The chain combines TRBV5-5 with TRBJ1-1, with no clear D. Germline V lookup: CDR1 SGHKS, CDR2 YYEKEE (reference sequence). The CDR3 runs 12 residues. Trimming took off 3 bases at V and 1 base at J, with 4 bases between the two ends. In DNA form, the CDR3 reads TGTGCCAGCAGCTCCAGGAACACTGAAGCTTTCTTG. The encoded protein is CASSSRNTEAFL.

This clonotype is large by share. The CDR3 protein is CASSLVAALSYEQYF. The DNA for the CDR3 is TGTGCCAGCAGTTTGGTAGCGGCCCTCTCCTACGAGCAGTACTTC. The chain carries TRBV28 and TRBJ2-7; tentative D call: TRBD2 (6 bases). CDR3 length: 15 residues. Trimming removed 3 bases at V and 0 bases at J, with 12 bases between. Looked up from germline, CDR1 is MDHEN and CDR2 is SYDVKM.

By sample fraction, this clonotype is medium-sized (0.01 to 0.1%). CDR3 sequence reads: CASSLWAGGSTDTQYF. CDR3 nucleotides: TGTGCCAGCAGTTTATGGGCGGGGGGGTCCACAGATACGCAGTATTTT. The rearrangement links TRBV27 to TRBJ2-3; TRBD2 aligns across 9 bases. CDR3 length: 16 amino acids. Trimming took 1 base from V and 2 from J; bases not matched to a gene: 4. In germline, CDR1 is MNHEY, CDR2 SMNVEV (reference sequence).

This clonotype is deemed medium-sized. The genes are TRBV29-1 and TRBJ2-1; a weak D match, TRBD1 (5 bases). Trimming cost V 6 bases and J 7 bases, with 16 bases left between them. Germline CDR1 is SQVTM and CDR2 is ANQGSEA. This CDR3 has 13 amino acids. CDR3 region: CSVKTDSLNEQFF. The CDR3 DNA sequence: TGCAGCGTGAAGACAGATTCTTTGAATGAGCAGTTCTTC.

This clonotype is large by share. One end of the junction is discordant with germline, which a read error may explain. This chain uses TRBV28 with TRBJ2-5; 8 bases agree with TRBD2. The CDR3 contains 16 residues. Germline assignment: CDR1 MDHEN and CDR2 SYDVKM. CDR3: CASSPPSGRDQEIQYF. CDR3 bases: TGTGCCAGCAGCCCCCCCTCCGGGAGGGACCAAGAGATCCAGTACTTC.

This clonotype is judged medium-sized. V and J are TRBV14 and TRBJ2-1; TRBD1 matches 7 bases. Germline trimming cut 6 bases from V and 3 bases from J; bases unmatched to any gene: 5. The CDR3 loop spans 14 amino acids. CDR1 and CDR2 (germline): SGHDN, FVKESK. Written as DNA, the CDR3 is TGTGCCAGCAGACATCGGGACAGCTACAATGAGCAGTTCTTC. It encodes CASRHRDSYNEQFF. The full variable domain, with the rest looked up from reference TRBV14 and TRBJ2-1, is EAGVTQFPSHSVIEKGQTVTLRCDPISGHDNLYWYRRVMGKEIKFLLHFVKESKQDESGMPNNRFLAERTGGTYSTLKVQPAELEDSGVYFCASRHRDSYNEQFFGPGTRLTVL.

This clonotype is large. The rearrangement uses TRBV28 and TRBJ2-3; D unclear. There are 17 residues in the CDR3. The germline V gene has CDR1 MDHEN and CDR2 SYDVKM. V was clipped by 5 bases and J by 0 bases, with 18 bases between them. CDR3 bases: TGTGCCAGCAGTGTATCACACTTGATACCTAGCACAGATACGCAGTATTTT. This gives the protein CASSVSHLIPSTDTQYF.

A note on this clonotype: A read error is possible here, since a much larger clone lies one base away. This chain connects TRBV27 to TRBJ2-1, with D perhaps TRBD2 (6 bases). Germline values: CDR1 MNHEY, CDR2 SMNVEV (reference sequence). The CDR3 loop spans 13 amino acids. The CDR3 bases are TGTGCCGGCAGTTTAGGAGGGGACAATGAGCAGTTCTTC. This translates into CAGSLGGDNEQFF.